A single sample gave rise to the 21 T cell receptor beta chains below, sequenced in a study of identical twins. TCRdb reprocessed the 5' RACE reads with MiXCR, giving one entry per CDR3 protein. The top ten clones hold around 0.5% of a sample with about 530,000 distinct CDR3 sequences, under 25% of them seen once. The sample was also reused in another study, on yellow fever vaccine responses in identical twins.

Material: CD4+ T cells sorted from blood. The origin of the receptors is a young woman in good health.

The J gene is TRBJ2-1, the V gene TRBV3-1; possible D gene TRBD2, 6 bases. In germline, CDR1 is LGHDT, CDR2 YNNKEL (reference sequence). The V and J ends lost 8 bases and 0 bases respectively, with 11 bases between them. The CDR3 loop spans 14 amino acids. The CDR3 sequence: CASSPDYSYNEQFF. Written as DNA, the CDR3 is TGTGCCAGCTCACCGGACTACTCCTACAATGAGCAGTTCTTC.

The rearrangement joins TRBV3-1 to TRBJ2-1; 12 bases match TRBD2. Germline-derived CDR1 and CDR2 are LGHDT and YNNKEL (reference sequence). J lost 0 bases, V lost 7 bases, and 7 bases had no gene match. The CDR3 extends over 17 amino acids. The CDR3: CASTARTSGDSYNEQFF. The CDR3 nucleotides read TGTGCCAGCACCGCGAGGACTAGCGGGGACTCCTACAATGAGCAGTTCTTC.

The CDR3 bases are TGTGCCAGCAGTTACGGTGGGGTGAGGTACACTGAAGCTTTCTTT. Protein: CASSYGGVRYTEAFF. The chain joins TRBV6-5 to TRBJ1-1; D call uncertain. Germline-derived CDR1 and CDR2 are MNHEY and SVGAGI. The CDR3 totals 15 residues. V was clipped by 2 bases and J by 3 bases, with 13 bases between them.

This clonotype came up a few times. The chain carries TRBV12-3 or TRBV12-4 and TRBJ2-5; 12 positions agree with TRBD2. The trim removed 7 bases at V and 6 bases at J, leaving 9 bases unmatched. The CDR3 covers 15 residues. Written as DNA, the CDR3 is TGTGCCAGCACCCCGACTAGCGGGGGAGGAAAGACCCAGTACTTC. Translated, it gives CASTPTSGGGKTQYF.

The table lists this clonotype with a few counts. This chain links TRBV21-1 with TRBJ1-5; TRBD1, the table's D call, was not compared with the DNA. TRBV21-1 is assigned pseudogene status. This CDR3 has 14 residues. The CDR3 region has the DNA TGTGCCAGCAGCACTACAGAGGGGGATCAGCCCCAGCATTTT. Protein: CASSTTEGDQPQHF.

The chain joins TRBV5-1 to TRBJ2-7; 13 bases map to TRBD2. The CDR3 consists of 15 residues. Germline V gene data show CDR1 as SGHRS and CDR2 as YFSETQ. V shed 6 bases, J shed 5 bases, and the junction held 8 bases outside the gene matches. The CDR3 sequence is CASTTRTSGSHEQYF. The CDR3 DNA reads TGCGCCAGCACCACCCGGACTAGCGGGAGCCACGAGCAGTACTTC.

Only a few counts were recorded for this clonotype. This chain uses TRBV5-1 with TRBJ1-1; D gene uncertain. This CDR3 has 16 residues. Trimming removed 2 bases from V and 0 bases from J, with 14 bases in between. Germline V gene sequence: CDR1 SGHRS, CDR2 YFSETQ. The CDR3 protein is CASSFSNTIMNTEAFF. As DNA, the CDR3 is TGCGCCAGCAGCTTCTCCAATACAATTATGAACACTGAAGCTTTCTTT.

The CDR3 loop reads CASSLGGLTGGNQPQHF. CDR3 sequence (DNA): TGTGCCAGCAGCTTAGGAGGACTGACAGGGGGCAATCAGCCCCAGCATTTT. The chain joins TRBV7-8 to TRBJ1-5; 8 bases map to TRBD1. V shed 1 base, J shed 2 bases, and the junction held 7 bases outside the gene matches. This CDR3 comprises 17 residues. The V gene's germline CDR1 is SGHVS and CDR2 FQNEAQ. Based on the CDR3 plus reference TRBV7-8 and TRBJ1-5, the full variable domain is GAGVSQSPRYKVAKRGQDVALRCDPISGHVSLFWYQQALGQGPEFLTYFQNEAQLDKSGLPSDRFFAERPEGSVSTLKIQRTQQEDSAVYLCASSLGGLTGGNQPQHFGDGTRLSIL.

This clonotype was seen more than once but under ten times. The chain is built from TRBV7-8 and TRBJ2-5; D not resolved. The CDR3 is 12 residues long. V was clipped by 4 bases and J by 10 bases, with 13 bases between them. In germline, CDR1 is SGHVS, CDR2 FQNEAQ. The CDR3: CASSSGPSGQYF. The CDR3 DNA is TGTGCCAGCAGCTCGGGCCCTTCGGGCCAGTACTTC.

CDR3 in DNA: TGTGCCAGCAGACTCGGGACTAGCACCGAGCAGTTCTTC. It codes for CASRLGTSTEQFF. The chain uses TRBV14 and TRBJ2-1, with 9 bases aligning to TRBD2. The CDR3 length is 13 residues. V shed 6 bases, J shed 10 bases, and the junction held 7 bases outside the gene matches. CDR1 is SGHDN and CDR2 is FVKESK in the germline V gene.

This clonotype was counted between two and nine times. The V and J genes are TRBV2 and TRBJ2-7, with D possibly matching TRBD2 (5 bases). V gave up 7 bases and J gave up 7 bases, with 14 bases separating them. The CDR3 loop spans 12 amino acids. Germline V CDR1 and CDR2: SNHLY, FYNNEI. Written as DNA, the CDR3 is TGTGCCAGCACCAAGGCGGGTAAAGAGCAGTACTTC. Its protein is CASTKAGKEQYF.

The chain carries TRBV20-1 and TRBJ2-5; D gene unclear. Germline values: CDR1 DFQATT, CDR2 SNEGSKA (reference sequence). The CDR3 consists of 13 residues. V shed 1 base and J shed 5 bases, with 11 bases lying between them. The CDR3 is CSARGYNSETQYF. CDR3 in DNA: TGCAGTGCTAGAGGTTACAATTCGGAGACCCAGTACTTC.

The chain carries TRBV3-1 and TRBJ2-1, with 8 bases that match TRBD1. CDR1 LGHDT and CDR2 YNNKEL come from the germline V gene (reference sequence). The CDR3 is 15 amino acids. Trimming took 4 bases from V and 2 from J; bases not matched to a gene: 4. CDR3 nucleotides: TGTGCCAGCAGCCCCCCGGGACAGGCCTACAATGAGCAGTTCTTC. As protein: CASSPPGQAYNEQFF.

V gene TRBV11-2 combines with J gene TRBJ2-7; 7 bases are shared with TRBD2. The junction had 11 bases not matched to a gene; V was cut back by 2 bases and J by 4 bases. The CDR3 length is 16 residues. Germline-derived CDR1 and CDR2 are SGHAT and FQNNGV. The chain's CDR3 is CASSLIAGVGAYEQYF. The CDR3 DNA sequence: TGTGCCAGCAGCTTAATCGCGGGGGTTGGGGCTTACGAGCAGTACTTC.

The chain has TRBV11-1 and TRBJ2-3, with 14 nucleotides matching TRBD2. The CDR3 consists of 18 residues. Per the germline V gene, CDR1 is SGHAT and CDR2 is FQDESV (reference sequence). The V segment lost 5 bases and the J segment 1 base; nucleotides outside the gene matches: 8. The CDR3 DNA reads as TGTGCCAGCAGCCCCAGGACTAGCGGGGGGCGAGGCACAGATACGCAGTATTTT. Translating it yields CASSPRTSGGRGTDTQYF.

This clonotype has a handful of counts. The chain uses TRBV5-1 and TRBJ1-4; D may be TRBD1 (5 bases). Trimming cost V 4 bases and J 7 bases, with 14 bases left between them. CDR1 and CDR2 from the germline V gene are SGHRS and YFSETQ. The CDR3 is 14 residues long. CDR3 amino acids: CASSRPGPSEKLFF. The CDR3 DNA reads TGCGCCAGCAGCCGACCGGGACCGAGTGAAAAACTGTTTTTT.

CDR3: CASSYRQQTYEQYF. The CDR3 region has the DNA TGTGCCAGCAGTTACCGGCAGCAGACCTACGAGCAGTACTTC. The chain couples TRBV6-2 or TRBV6-3 to TRBJ2-7, with D unclear. Trimming pared 2 bases from V and 2 bases from J, leaving 10 bases between. The CDR3 runs 14 residues. CDR1 MNHEY and CDR2 SVGEGT come from the germline V gene.

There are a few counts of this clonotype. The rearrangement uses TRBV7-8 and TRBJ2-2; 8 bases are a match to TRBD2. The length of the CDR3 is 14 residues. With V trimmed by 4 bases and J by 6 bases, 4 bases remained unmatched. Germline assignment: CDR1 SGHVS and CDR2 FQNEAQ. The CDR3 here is CASSSGREAGELFF. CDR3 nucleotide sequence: TGTGCCAGCAGCTCCGGGAGGGAGGCCGGGGAGCTGTTTTTT.

CDR3: CASSESGATNEKLFF. The DNA of the CDR3 is TGTGCCAGCAGTGAGAGCGGGGCAACTAATGAAAAACTGTTTTTT. The chain is built from TRBV6-4 and TRBJ1-4, with D uncertain. Per germline, CDR1 MRHNA and CDR2 SNTAGT. V was cut by 3 bases and J by 0 bases, with 8 bases left in between. This CDR3 comprises 15 residues.

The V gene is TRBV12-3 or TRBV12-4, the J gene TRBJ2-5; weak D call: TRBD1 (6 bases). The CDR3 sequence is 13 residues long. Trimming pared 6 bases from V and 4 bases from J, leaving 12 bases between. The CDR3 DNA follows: TGTGCCAGCAGGGAACCAGGGGTAGAGACCCAGTACTTC. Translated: CASREPGVETQYF.

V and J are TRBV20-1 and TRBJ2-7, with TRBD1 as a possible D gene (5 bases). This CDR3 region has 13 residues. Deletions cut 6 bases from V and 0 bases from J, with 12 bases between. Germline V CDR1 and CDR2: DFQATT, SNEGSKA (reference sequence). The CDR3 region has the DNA TGCAGTGCCCCCCGGACATCCTCCTACGAGCAGTACTTC. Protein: CSAPRTSSYEQYF.